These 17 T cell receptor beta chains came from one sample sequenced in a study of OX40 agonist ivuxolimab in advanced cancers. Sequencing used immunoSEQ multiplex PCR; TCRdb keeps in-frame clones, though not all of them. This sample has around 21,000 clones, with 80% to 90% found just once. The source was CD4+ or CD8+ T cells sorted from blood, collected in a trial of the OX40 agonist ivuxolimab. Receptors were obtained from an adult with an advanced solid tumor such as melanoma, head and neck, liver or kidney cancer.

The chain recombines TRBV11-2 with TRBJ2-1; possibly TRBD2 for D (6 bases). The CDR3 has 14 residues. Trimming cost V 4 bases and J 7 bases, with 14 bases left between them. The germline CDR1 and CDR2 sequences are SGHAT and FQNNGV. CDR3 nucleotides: TGTGCCAGCAGCTGGGCGGGAAATCGGAATGAGCAGTTCTTC. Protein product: CASSWAGNRNEQFF.

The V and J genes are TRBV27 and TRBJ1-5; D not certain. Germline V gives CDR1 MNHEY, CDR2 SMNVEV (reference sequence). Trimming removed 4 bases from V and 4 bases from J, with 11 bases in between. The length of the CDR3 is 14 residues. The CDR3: CASSYDGLNQPQHF. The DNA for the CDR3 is TGTGCCAGCAGTTATGACGGACTTAATCAGCCCCAGCATTTT.

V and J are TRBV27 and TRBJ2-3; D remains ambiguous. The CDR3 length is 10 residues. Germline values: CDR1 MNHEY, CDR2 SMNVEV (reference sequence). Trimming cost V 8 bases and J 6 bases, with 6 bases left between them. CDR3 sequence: CASGWDTQYF. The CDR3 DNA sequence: TGTGCCAGCGGATGGGATACGCAGTATTTT.

The CDR3 protein is CASSWGGALYGYTF. CDR3 nucleotides: TGTGCCAGCAGTTGGGGGGGGGCCCTCTATGGCTACACCTTC. The chain has TRBV6-5 and TRBJ1-2; possibly TRBD1 for D (6 bases). This CDR3 region has 14 residues. Trimming pared 4 bases from V and 4 bases from J, leaving 13 bases between. In germline, CDR1 is MNHEY, CDR2 SVGAGI.

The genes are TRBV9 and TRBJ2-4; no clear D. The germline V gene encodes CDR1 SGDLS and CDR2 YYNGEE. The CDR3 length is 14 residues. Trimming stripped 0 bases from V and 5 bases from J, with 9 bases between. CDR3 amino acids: CASSVGGRENIQYF. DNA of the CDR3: TGTGCCAGCAGCGTAGGCGGCAGAGAAAACATTCAGTACTTC.

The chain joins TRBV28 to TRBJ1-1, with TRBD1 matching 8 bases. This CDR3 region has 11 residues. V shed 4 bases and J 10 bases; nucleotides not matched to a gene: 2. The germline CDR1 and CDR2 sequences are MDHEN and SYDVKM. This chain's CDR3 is CASSSGGSAFF. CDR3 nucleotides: TGTGCCAGCAGTTCAGGGGGCTCAGCTTTCTTT.

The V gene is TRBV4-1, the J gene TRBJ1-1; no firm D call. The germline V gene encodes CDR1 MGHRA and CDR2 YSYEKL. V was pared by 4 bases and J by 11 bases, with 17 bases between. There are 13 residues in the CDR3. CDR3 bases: TGCGCCAGCAGCCCTAGGACCCCCGGAGGGGCTTTCTTT. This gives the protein CASSPRTPGGAFF.

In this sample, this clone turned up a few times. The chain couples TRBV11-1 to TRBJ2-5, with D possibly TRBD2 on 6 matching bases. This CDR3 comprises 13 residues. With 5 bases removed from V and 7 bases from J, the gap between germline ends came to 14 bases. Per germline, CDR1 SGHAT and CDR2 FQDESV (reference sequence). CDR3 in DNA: TGTGCCAGCAGCCGGGAGCTTGGTGGGACCCAGTACTTC. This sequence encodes CASSRELGGTQYF. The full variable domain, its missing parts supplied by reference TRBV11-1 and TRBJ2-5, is EAEVAQSPRYKITEKSQAVAFWCDPISGHATLYWYRQILGQGPELLVQFQDESVVDDSQLPKDRFSAERLKGVDSTLKIQPAELGDSAMYLCASSRELGGTQYFGPGTRLLVL.

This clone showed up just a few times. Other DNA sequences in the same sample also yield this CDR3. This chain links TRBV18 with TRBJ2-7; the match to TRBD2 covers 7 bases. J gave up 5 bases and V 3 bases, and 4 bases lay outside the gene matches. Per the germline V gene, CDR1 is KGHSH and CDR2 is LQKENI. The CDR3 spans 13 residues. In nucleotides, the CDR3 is TGTGCCAGCTCACCGCTGGGGACTAACGAGCAGTACTTC. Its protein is CASSPLGTNEQYF.

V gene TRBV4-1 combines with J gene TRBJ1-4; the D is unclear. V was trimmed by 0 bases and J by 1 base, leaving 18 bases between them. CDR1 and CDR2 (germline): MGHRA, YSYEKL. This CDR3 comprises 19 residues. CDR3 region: CASSQDAPVQEETNEKLFF. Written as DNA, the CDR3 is TGCGCCAGCAGCCAAGATGCCCCCGTTCAGGAAGAAACTAATGAAAAACTGTTTTTT.

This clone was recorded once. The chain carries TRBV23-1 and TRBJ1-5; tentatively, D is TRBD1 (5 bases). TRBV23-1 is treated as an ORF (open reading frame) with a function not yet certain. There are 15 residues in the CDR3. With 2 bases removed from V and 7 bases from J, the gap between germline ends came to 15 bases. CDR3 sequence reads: CASSQVGQGQQPQHF. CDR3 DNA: TGCGCCAGCAGTCAAGTCGGGCAGGGCCAACAGCCCCAGCATTTT.

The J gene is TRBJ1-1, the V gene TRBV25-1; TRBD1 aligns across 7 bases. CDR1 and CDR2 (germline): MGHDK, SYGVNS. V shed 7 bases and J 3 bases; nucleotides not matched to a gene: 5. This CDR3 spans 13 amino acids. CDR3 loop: CASTRGGYTEAFF. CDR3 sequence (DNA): TGTGCCAGCACGCGAGGGGGCTACACTGAAGCTTTCTTT.

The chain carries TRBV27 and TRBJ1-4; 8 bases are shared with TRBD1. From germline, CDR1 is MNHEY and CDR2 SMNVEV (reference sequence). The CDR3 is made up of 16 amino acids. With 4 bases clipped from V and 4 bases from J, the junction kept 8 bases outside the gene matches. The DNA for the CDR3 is TGTGCCAGCAGTTCGTCGGACAGGGAGGATAATGAAAAACTGTTTTTT. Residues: CASSSSDREDNEKLFF.

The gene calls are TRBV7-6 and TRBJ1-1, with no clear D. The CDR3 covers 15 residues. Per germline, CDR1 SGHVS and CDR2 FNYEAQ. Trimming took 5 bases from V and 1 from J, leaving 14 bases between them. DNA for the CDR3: TGTGCCAGCAGCGGGTTTAAGGACGGGAACACTGAAGCTTTCTTT. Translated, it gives CASSGFKDGNTEAFF.

CDR3 in DNA: TGTGCCAGCAGCCCCAATACGGGCGGGGCGACCCGGGAGACCCAGTACTTC. It yields the protein CASSPNTGGATRETQYF. The chain joins TRBV9 to TRBJ2-5; D perhaps matches TRBD2 (6 bases). CDR3 size: 17 residues. V was clipped by 4 bases and J by 5 bases, with 24 bases between them. In germline, CDR1 is SGDLS, CDR2 YYNGEE. The whole variable domain, filled in from reference TRBV9 and TRBJ2-5, reads DSGVTQTPKHLITATGQRVTLRCSPRSGDLSVYWYQQSLDQGLQFLIQYYNGEERAKGNILERFSAQQFPDLHSELNLSSLELGDSALYFCASSPNTGGATRETQYFGPGTRLLVL.

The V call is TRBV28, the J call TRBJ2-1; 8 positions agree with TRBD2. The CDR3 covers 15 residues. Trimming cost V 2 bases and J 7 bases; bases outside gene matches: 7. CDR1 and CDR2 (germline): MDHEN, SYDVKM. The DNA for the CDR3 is TGTGCCAGCAGTTTAGTGGCTAGCGGGTGGAATGAGCAGTTCTTC. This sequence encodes CASSLVASGWNEQFF.

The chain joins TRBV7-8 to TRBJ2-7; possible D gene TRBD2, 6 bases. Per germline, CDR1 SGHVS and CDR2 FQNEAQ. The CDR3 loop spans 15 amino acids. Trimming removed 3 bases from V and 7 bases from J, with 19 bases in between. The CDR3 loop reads CASSFLLGGGREQYF. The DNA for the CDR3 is TGTGCCAGCAGCTTTCTTCTGGGGGGAGGAAGGGAGCAGTACTTC.